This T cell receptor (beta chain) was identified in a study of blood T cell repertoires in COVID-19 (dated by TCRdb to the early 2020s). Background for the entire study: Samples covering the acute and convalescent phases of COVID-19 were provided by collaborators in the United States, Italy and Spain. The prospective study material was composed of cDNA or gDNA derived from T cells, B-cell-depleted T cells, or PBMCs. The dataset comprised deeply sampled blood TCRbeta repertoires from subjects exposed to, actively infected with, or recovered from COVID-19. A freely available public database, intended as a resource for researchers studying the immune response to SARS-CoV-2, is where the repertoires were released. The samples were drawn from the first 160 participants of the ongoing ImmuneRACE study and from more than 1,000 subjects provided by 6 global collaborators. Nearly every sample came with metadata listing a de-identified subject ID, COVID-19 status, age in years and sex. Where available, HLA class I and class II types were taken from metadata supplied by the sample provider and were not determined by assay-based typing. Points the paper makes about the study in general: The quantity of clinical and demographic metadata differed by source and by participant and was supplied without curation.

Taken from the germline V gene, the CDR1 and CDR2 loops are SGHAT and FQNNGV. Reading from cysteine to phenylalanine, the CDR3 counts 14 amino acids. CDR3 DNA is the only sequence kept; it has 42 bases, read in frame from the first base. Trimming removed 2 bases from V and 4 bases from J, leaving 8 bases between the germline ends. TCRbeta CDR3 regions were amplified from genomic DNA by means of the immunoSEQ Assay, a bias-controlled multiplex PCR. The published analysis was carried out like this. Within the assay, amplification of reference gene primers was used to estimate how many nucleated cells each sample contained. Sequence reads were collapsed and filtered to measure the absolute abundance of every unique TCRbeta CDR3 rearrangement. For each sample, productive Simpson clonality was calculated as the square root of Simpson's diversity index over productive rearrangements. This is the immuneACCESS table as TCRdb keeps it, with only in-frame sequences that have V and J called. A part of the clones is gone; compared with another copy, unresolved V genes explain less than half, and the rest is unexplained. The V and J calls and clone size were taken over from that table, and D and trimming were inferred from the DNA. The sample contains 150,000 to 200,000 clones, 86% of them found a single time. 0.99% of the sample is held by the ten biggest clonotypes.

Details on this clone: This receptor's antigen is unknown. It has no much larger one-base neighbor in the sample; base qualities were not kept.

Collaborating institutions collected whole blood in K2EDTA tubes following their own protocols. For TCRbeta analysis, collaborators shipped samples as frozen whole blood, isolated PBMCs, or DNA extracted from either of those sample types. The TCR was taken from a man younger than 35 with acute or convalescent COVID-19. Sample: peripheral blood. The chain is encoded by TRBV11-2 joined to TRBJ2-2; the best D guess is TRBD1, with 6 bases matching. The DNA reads TGTGCCAGCAGCTTAAGGGGGTTCACCGGGGAGCTGTTTTTT. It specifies CASSLRGFTGELFF.